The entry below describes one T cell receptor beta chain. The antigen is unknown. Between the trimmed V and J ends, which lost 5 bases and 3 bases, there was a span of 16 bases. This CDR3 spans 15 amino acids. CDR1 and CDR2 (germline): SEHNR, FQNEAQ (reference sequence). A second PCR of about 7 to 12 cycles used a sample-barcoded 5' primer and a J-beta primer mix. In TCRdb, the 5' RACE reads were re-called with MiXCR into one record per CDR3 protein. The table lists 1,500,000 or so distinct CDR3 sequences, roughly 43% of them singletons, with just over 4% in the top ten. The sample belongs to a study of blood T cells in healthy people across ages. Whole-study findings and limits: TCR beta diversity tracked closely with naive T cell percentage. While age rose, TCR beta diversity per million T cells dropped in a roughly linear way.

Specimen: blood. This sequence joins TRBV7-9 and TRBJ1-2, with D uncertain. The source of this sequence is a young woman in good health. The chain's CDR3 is CASSTSGRVDYGYTF. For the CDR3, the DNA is TGTGCCAGCAGCACCTCCGGTAGGGTCGACTATGGCTACACCTTC.